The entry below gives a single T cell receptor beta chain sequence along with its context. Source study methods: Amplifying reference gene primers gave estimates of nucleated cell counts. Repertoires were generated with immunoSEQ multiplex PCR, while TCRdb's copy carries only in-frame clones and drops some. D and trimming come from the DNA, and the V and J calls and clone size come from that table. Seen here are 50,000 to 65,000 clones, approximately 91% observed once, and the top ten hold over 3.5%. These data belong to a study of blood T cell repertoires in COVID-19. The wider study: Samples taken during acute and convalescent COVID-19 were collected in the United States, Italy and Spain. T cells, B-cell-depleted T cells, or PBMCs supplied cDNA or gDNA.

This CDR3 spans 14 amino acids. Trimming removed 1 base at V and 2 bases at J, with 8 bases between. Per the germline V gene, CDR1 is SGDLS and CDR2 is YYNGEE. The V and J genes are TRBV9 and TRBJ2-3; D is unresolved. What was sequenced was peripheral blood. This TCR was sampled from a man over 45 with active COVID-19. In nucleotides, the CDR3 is TGTGCCAGCAGCGTAACTGCTCTCACAGATACGCAGTATTTT. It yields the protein CASSVTALTDTQYF.